Listed below are T cell receptor beta chains from one sample, sequenced in a study of read filtering for tumor transcriptome and immune sequencing. TCRdb re-analysed the reads in MiXCR, keeping a single row per CDR3 protein. The sample holds some 62,000 distinct CDR3 sequences; 14% are singletons and the top ten take under 55%. The sample taken for sequencing was a population of CD138-negative cells sorted from bone marrow. These receptors all come from a donor aged 40 or older with multiple myeloma. Both conserved end residues are part of each CDR3. D genes are given only for firm matches. Sizes are listed as once, few, many or a size class.

DNA	CDR3	V	J	D	size
TGCGCCAGCAGCCAAGAGCTTCCGGGACTAGGGTACGAGCAGTACTTC	CASSQELPGLGYEQYF	TRBV4-1	TRBJ2-7	TRBD2	many
TGTGCCAGCAGTTCCCTGGGGGCGGTCGGGGAGCTGTTTTTT	CASSSLGAVGELFF	TRBV12-3/TRBV12-4	TRBJ2-2	-	many
TGTGCTAGTGGTTTGGCAAGGGTAAATGAGCAGTTCTTC	CASGLARVNEQFF	TRBV12-5	TRBJ2-1	-	few
TGTGCCAGCAGTAACGGACTAGCGGGAGTCGGGGAGACCCAGTACTTC	CASSNGLAGVGETQYF	TRBV6-2/TRBV6-3	TRBJ2-5	TRBD2	few
TGTGCCAGCAGCCCACTCTCGGGTAGCGGGAGTAATGAGCAGTTCTTC	CASSPLSGSGSNEQFF	TRBV7-3	TRBJ2-1	TRBD2	many
TGTGCCAGCAGTCTTGACAGGGGTCACTACGAGCAGTACTTC	CASSLDRGHYEQYF	TRBV6-5	TRBJ2-7	TRBD1	many
TGTGCCAGCAGTGAAGCTTACGGTGGAGAGACCCAGTACTTC	CASSEAYGGETQYF	TRBV6-1	TRBJ2-5	-	many
TGCGCCAGCAGCTTGGAAGGTCAGGGCCGATCGAACACTGAAGCTTTCTTT	CASSLEGQGRSNTEAFF	TRBV5-1	TRBJ1-1	-	few
TGTGCCTGGAGTGGGGGTCCTTCGTACGAGCAGTACTTC	CAWSGGPSYEQYF	TRBV30	TRBJ2-7	-	many
TGCAGTGCTAGAGACCCCCGACTAGCGCCGAACACCGGGGAGCTGTTTTTT	CSARDPRLAPNTGELFF	TRBV20-1	TRBJ2-2	TRBD2	many
TGTGCCAGCAGCTTGTGGTCCGCAAACTTCTACTACGAGCAGTACTTC	CASSLWSANFYYEQYF	TRBV5-6	TRBJ2-7	-	many
TGTGCCAGCTCACTACTAGGGACAGGGTTTAATTACAATGAGCAGTTCTTC	CASSLLGTGFNYNEQFF	TRBV18	TRBJ2-1	TRBD1	many
TGTGCTAGTGGTTTGGTATTGTGGGGGGCCGCAGACAATGAGCAGTTCTTC	CASGLVLWGAADNEQFF	TRBV12-5	TRBJ2-1	-	many
TGCAGTGCTAGGACGGGTGGTCTAGCCTACGAGCAGTACTTC	CSARTGGLAYEQYF	TRBV20-1	TRBJ2-7	-	many
TGTGCCAGCACTGCGGGGGTGGCTAACATTCAGTACTTC	CASTAGVANIQYF	TRBV2	TRBJ2-4	TRBD2	few